This paragraph reports one T cell receptor beta chain. What it binds is unknown. Treatment given: roughly ten-day PBMC culture with coronavirus spike peptide pools or control peptides (ViraFEST assay). The Oncomine TCR Beta short-read assay was applied to DNA of cultured CD4+ T cells. TCRdb processed the PCR reads anew with MiXCR; each CDR3 protein has one entry. The sample yields around 14,000 distinct CDR3 sequences, around 21% seen once. CDR1 and CDR2 from the germline V gene are SGHRS and YFSETQ. Trimming stripped 4 bases from V and 5 bases from J, with 4 bases between. The CDR3 contains 11 residues. This specimen belongs to a study of vaccination and CD4 T cells after COVID-19.

The chain couples TRBV5-1 to TRBJ2-1, with D hard to call. The TCR originated in a human donor with COVID-19. The sequencing sample was made of cultured CD4+ T cells from blood. CDR3 sequence (DNA): TGCGCCAGCAGCCCGGACAATGAGCAGTTCTTC. It is translated as CASSPDNEQFF.